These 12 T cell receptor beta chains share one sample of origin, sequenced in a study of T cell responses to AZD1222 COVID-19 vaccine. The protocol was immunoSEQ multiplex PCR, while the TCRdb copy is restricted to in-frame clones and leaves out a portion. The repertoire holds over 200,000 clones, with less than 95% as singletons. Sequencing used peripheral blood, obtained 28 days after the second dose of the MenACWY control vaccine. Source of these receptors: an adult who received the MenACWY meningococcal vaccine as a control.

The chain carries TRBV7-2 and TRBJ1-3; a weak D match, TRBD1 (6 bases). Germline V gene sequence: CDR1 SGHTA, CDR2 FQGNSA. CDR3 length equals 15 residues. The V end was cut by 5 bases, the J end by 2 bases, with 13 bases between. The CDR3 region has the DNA TGTGCCAGCAGCCCGTCAGGGGCGGCTGGAAACACCATATATTTT. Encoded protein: CASSPSGAAGNTIYF.

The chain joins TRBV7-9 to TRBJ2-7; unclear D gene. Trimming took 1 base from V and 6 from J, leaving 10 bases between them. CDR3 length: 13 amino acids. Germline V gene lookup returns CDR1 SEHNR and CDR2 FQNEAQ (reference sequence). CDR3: CASSLDPLIEQYF. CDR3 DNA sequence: TGTGCCAGCAGCTTAGATCCACTTATCGAGCAGTACTTC.

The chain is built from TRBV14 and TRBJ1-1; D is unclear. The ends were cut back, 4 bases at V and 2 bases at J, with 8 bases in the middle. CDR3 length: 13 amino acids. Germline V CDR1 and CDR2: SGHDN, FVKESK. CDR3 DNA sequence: TGTGCCAGCAGCCCTCCCGTCAACACTGAAGCTTTCTTT. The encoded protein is CASSPPVNTEAFF.

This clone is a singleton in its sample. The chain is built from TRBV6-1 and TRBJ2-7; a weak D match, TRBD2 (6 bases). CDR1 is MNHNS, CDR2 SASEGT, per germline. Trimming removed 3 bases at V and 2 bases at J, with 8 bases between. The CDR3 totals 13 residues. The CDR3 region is CASSEGLPYEQYF. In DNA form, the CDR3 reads TGTGCCAGCAGTGAGGGACTCCCCTACGAGCAGTACTTC.

This CDR3 reads CATSDLQFGGNNEQFF. CDR3 coding DNA: TGTGCCACCAGTGATTTGCAGTTTGGGGGGAACAATGAGCAGTTCTTC. The chain couples TRBV24-1 to TRBJ2-1; D may be TRBD2 (6 bases). Trimming removed 0 bases from V and 5 bases from J, with 13 bases in between. The CDR3 is 16 residues long. Germline V gene lookup returns CDR1 KGHDR and CDR2 SFDVKD.

CDR3 amino acids: CAWIQGYAEAFF. CDR3 DNA sequence: TGTGCCTGGATACAGGGTTACGCTGAAGCTTTCTTT. The chain employs TRBV30 and TRBJ1-1; perhaps TRBD1 as D (6 bases). The CDR3 consists of 12 residues. The V gene's germline CDR1 is GTSNPN and CDR2 SVGIG (reference sequence). The germline V and J ends were trimmed by 4 bases and 6 bases, with 12 bases remaining between them.

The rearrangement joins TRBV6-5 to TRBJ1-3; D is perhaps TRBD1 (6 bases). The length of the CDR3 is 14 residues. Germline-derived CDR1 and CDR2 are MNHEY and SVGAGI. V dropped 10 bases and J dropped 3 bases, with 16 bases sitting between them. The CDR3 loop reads CATPGHRVGNTIYF. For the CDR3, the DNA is TGTGCCACTCCGGGCCACAGGGTTGGAAACACCATATATTTT.

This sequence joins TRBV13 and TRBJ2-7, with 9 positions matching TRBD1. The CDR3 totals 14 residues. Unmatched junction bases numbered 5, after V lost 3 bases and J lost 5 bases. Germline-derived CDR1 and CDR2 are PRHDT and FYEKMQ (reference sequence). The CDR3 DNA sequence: TGTGCCAGCAGCTTCCGGGACAGGGTGCACGAGCAGTACTTC. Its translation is CASSFRDRVHEQYF.

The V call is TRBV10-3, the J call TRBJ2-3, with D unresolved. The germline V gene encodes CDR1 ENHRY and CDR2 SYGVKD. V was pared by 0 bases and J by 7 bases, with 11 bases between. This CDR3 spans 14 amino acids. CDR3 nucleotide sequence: TGTGCCATCAGTGAGTCGAACGCGTGGAATACGCAGTATTTT. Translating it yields CAISESNAWNTQYF.

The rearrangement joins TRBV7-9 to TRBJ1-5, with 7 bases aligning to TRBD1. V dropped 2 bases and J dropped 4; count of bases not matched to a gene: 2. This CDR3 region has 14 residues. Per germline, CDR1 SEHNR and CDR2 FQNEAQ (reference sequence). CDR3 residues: CASSLTGENQPQHF. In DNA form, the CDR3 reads TGTGCCAGCAGCTTAACAGGGGAGAATCAGCCCCAGCATTTT.

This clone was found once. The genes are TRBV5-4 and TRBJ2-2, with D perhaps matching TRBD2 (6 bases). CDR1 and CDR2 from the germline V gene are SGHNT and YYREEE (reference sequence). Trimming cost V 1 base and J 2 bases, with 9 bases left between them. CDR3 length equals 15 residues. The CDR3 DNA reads TGTGCCAGCAGCTTGTTGGGGGGAAACACCGGGGAGCTGTTTTTT. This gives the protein CASSLLGGNTGELFF.

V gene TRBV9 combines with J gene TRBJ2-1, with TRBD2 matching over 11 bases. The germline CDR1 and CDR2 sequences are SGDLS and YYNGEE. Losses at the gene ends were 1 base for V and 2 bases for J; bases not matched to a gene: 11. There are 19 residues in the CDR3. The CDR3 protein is CASSVLGTSGAGAYNEQFF. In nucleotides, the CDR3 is TGTGCCAGCAGCGTACTTGGGACTAGCGGAGCCGGAGCCTACAATGAGCAGTTCTTC.